Sequencing of this TCR beta chain was carried out in a study of CD8 T cells in Susac syndrome. The CDR3 is 15 amino acids. Looked up from germline, CDR1 is MNHEY and CDR2 is SVGEGT. V lost 6 bases, J lost 7 bases, and 21 bases lay in between. Purification of the CD8+ and CD4+ T cells relied on negative isolation, and TEMRA cells underwent FACS enrichment. The RNA, about 0.5 to 1 ug, was put through reverse transcription using random hexamers. MiXCR, applied by TCRdb to the immunoSEQ multiplex PCR reads, yields one record per CDR3 protein. The sample carries around 300,000 distinct CDR3 sequences, 90% to 95% recorded once.

The sequence was collected from a human donor with multiple sclerosis. Sequencing was performed on CD4+ T cells from PBMCs. The rearrangement joins TRBV6-2 or TRBV6-3 to TRBJ1-1; D is unresolved. The CDR3 nucleotides are TGTGCCAGCAGCCCCGGTGCTGGTCACGGGAGTGAAGCTTTCTTT. Translation gives CASSPGAGHGSEAFF.